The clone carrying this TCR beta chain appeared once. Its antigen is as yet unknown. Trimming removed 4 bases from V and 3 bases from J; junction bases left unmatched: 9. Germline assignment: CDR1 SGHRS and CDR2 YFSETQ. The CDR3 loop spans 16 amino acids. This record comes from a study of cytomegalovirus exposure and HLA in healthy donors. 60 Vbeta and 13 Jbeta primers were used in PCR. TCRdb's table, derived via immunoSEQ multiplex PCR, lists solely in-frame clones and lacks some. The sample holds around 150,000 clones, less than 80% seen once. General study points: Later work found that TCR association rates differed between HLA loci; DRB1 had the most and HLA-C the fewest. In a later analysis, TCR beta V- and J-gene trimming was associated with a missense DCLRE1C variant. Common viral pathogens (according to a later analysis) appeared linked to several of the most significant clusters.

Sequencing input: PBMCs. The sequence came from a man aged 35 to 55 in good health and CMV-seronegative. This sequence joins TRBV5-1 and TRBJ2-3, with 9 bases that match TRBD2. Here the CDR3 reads CASSRSGREGTDTQYF. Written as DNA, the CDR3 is TGCGCCAGCAGCCGGTCAGGGCGGGAGGGGACAGATACGCAGTATTTT. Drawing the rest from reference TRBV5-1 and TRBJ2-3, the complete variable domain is KAGVTQTPRYLIKTRGQQVTLSCSPISGHRSVSWYQQTPGQGLQFLFEYFSETQRNKGNFPGRFSGRQFSNSRSEMNVSTLELGDSALYLCASSRSGREGTDTQYFGPGTRLTVL.